This T cell receptor (beta chain) stems from a study of OX40 agonist ivuxolimab in advanced cancers. Study-wide findings and caveats: Normalized T-cell clonal expansion was also low in some nonresponders. At 0.1 to 3.0 mg/kg and by week 6, CD4+ and CD8+ T cells in the blood had expanded clonally.

TCRdb's table, derived via immunoSEQ multiplex PCR, lists solely in-frame clones and lacks some. There are approximately 25,000 clones in the sample; 85% occur only once, and 48% lies in the top ten. This clone was detected only a few times. Its antigen is not identified. The V end lost 5 bases, the J end lost 0 bases, and 8 bases lay between the germline ends. The germline gives CDR1 SGHTA, CDR2 FQGTGA. This CDR3 has 14 residues. The clonotype comes from an adult with an advanced solid tumor such as melanoma, head and neck, liver or kidney cancer. The sample here was CD4+ or CD8+ T cells sorted from blood, taken in a trial of the OX40 agonist ivuxolimab. The V gene is TRBV7-3, the J gene TRBJ2-1; D is unresolved. The CDR3 spells CASSPDRSYNEQFF. In DNA, the CDR3 is TGTGCCAGCAGCCCAGATCGCTCCTACAATGAGCAGTTCTTC.